The 4 T cell receptor beta chains below come from one sample, sequenced in a study of persistence of HIV-infected CD4 T cells (dated by TCRdb to about 2020). Per the publication, the treatment or condition label means: suppressive antiretroviral therapy. Lysates of CMV-infected fibroblasts at about 9.5 ug/mL were used to stimulate the cells. Memory populations depleted of antigen-responding cells were obtained by sorting nonresponding CD40L-negative CD69-negative CD45RO-high memory CD4+ T cells. These receptors' targets are unknown. The immunoSEQ hsTCRB assay version 4 in survey mode was used to sequence TCRbeta repertoires from genomic DNA. TCRdb obtained this table from immuneACCESS and retained in-frame rearrangements with V and J assigned. These tables miss some clones; where compared with another copy, unresolved V genes account for less than half of the shortfall, and the remainder is unexplained. The sample table holds 35,000 to 40,000 clones, of which 75% to 90% were seen once. Of the sample, less than 2% falls within the top ten clones.

Specimen: CD4+ T cells sorted from PBMCs after 18-hour stimulation, collected from a patient who received antiretroviral therapy. What this sample's cell subset or site label stands for: CD40L-CD69- CD45RO-high memory CD4 T cells not responding to CMV lysate. These receptors originate from an adult man with HIV who was CMV-seropositive.

The chain recombines TRBV6-5 with TRBJ2-3; 12 bases are shared with TRBD1. The length of the CDR3 is 15 residues. Losses at the gene ends were 6 bases for V and 4 bases for J; bases not matched to a gene: 5. Germline loops: CDR1 MNHEY, CDR2 SVGAGI. The CDR3 spells CASSRDRGRADTQYF. The CDR3 DNA is TGTGCCAGCAGCCGGGACAGGGGGCGTGCAGATACGCAGTATTTT.

This chain joins TRBV4-1 and TRBJ2-2, with 9 bases aligning to TRBD2. There are 16 residues in the CDR3. Trimming took 4 bases from V and 2 from J; bases not matched to a gene: 5. Germline loops: CDR1 MGHRA, CDR2 YSYEKL. CDR3 sequence (DNA): TGCGCCAGCAGCCCCCATAGCGGGGGCAACACCGGGGAGCTGTTTTTT. Translating it yields CASSPHSGGNTGELFF.

The chain couples TRBV30 to TRBJ2-7; no clear D. Trimming stripped 2 bases from V and 4 bases from J, with 12 bases between. The CDR3 sequence is 13 residues long. Germline V gene data show CDR1 as GTSNPN and CDR2 as SVGIG (reference sequence). This CDR3 reads CAWSKSGVYEQYF. Here the CDR3 DNA reads TGTGCCTGGAGTAAGTCTGGAGTTTACGAGCAGTACTTC.

The chain couples TRBV2 to TRBJ2-6; the D gene could be TRBD1 or TRBD2 (6 bases each). This CDR3 has 16 residues. Between the trimmed V and J ends, which lost 6 bases and 2 bases, there was a span of 14 bases. Germline V gives CDR1 SNHLY, CDR2 FYNNEI. CDR3: CASSPTGATGANVLTF. The CDR3 DNA reads as TGTGCCAGCAGCCCCACGGGGGCGACTGGGGCCAACGTCCTGACTTTC.